Sequencing of this T cell receptor beta chain was carried out in a study of CD8 T cells in ankylosing spondylitis. Regarding the study as a whole: Seven to nine highly homologous variants made up a TCR beta motif, and this motif appeared characteristic of ankylosing spondylitis blood. Disease-linked clones reportedly showed significant enrichment in matched ankylosing spondylitis synovial fluid.

TCRdb ran MiXCR on the 5' RACE reads and lists one entry per CDR3 protein. The table lists 350,000 to 550,000 distinct CDR3 sequences, roughly 26% of them singletons. Germline CDR1 is SEHNR and CDR2 is FQNEAQ (reference sequence). The CDR3 consists of 14 residues. Trimming shortened V by 6 bases and J by 3 bases, and 15 bases separated the two germline ends. In this sample, this clonotype turned up a few times. As yet, its antigen is unknown. The chain links TRBV7-9 to TRBJ2-7; unclear D gene. The receptor comes from a male donor with ankylosing spondylitis. Sequenced: blood, either unsorted or a sorted T cell fraction (not recorded which). CDR3 sequence: CASSPTRQDYEQYF. In DNA, the CDR3 is TGTGCCAGCAGTCCTACGAGGCAGGACTACGAGCAGTACTTC.